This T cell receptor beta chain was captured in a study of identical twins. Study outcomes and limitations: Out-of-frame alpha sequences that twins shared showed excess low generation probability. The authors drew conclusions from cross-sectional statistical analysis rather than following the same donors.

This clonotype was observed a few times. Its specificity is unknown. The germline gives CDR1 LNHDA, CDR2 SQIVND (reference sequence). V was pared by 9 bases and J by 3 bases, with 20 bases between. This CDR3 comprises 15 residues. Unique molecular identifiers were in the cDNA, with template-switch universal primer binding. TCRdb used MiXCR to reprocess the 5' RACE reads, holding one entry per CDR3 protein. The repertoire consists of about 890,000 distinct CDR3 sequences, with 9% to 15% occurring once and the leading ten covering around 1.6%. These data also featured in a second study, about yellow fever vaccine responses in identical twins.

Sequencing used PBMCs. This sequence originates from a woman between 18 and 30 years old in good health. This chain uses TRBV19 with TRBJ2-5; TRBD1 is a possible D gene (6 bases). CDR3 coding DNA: TGTGCCAGCAAATTCCAGGGGTATCGAGAAGAGACCCAGTACTTC. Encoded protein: CASKFQGYREETQYF.